This TCR beta chain was found in a study of neurological immune-mediated disorders. General study results and limits: CDR3 amino acid sequences found in expanded clones were never shared across subjects, suggesting private repertoires in all groups.

Trimming left V 0 bases short and J 9 bases short, with 16 bases between. Germline V gene data show CDR1 as SGHRS and CDR2 as YFSETQ. The CDR3 loop spans 15 amino acids. This clonotype was recorded at least ten times. Its antigen is unidentified. TCRdb itself ran the 5' RACE reads through MiXCR, one entry per CDR3 protein. This sample carries some 79,000 distinct CDR3 sequences, around 14% of them seen once, and the ten largest clones take 6.8%. The material sequenced was PBMCs. The chain has TRBV5-1 and TRBJ1-5; D is undetermined. The source of this sequence is a woman aged 45 to 65 in good health. This CDR3 is CASSLEGPGVGPQHF. The CDR3 DNA reads as TGCGCCAGCAGCTTGGAAGGCCCCGGGGTTGGGCCCCAGCATTTT.